This entry concerns a single T cell receptor (beta chain). This specimen comes from a study of blood T cell repertoires in COVID-19. Study information: PBMCs, B-cell-depleted T cells, or T cells provided the cDNA or gDNA that made up the material.

As originally analysed: For nucleated cells, counts were estimated from reference gene primer amplification. The protocol was immunoSEQ multiplex PCR, while the TCRdb copy is restricted to in-frame clones and leaves out a portion. That table is the source of V, J and clone size, and D and trimming were worked out from the DNA. The sample includes 250,000 to 350,000 clones, about 83% of them seen just once. V dropped 5 bases and J dropped 5; count of bases not matched to a gene: 15. This CDR3 has 17 amino acids. CDR1 SNHLY and CDR2 FYNNEI come from the germline V gene. The sequence came from a woman aged 50 to 60 with acute or convalescent COVID-19. The sample comprised peripheral blood. V is TRBV2 and J is TRBJ1-5; 7 nucleotides line up with TRBD1. The CDR3 spells CASSIITGTASDQPQHF. CDR3 in DNA: TGTGCCAGCAGTATAATAACCGGGACAGCCTCCGATCAGCCCCAGCATTTT.